This TCR beta chain appears in the sequencing data of a study of identical twins. Template switching (which added a universal primer site) was used, and cDNA carried unique molecular identifiers. TCRdb reanalysed the 5' RACE reads using MiXCR and keeps one entry per CDR3 protein. The sample lists just under 550,000 distinct CDR3 sequences; roughly 15% were seen once. Healthy Caucasians, and only they, were the donors. This clonotype was counted at least ten times. Its target is not known. Study-level results: While abundant cord blood beta clonotypes carried fewer insertions, memory repertoires showed no such pattern. Monozygotic twin pairs showed more out-of-frame TCR alpha sharing than models estimated.

Germline V gene data show CDR1 as SQVTM and CDR2 as ANQGSEA. The CDR3 has 14 residues. With V trimmed by 7 bases and J by 3 bases, 6 bases remained unmatched. These data also formed part of another study, on yellow fever vaccine responses in identical twins.

The rearrangement uses TRBV29-1 and TRBJ2-1, with 10 bases matching TRBD1. The specimen was CD4+ T cells sorted from blood. The receptor was derived from a woman aged 18-29 years in good health. Here the CDR3 reads CSANRDRGYNEQFF. CDR3 coding DNA: TGCAGCGCCAACCGGGACAGGGGCTACAATGAGCAGTTCTTC.